Shown below are 23 T cell receptor beta chains from a single sample sequenced in a study of Ad26.COV2.S vaccination and SARS-CoV-2 variants. Documented treatment: some 19 received Ad26.COV2.S at low or high dose, single or two shots; several received placebo; per-sample allocation not given. Day 63 after the first vaccine or placebo injection was the time point for sampling. Clones were sequenced by immunoSEQ multiplex PCR, and TCRdb holds only the in-frame ones, with some missing. The sample lists hundreds of thousands of clones, about 86% occurring once. The sample in question was peripheral blood, obtained in a trial of Ad26.COV2.S vaccine versus placebo. Source of these receptors: a person between 18 and 65 years old who received the Ad26.COV2.S COVID-19 vaccine or a placebo.

In its sample, this clone was seen once. The CDR3 nucleotides are TGCGCCAGCAGTCCGACAGGCGTGAACACTGAAGCTTTCTTT. Encoded protein: CASSPTGVNTEAFF. The chain employs TRBV4-1 and TRBJ1-1; possible D gene TRBD1, 6 bases. Germline V CDR1 and CDR2: MGHRA, YSYEKL. CDR3 size: 14 residues. V was cut by 6 bases and J by 0 bases, with 11 bases left in between.

The chain uses TRBV6-2 or TRBV6-3 and TRBJ2-7; TRBD2 agrees at 7 bases. The CDR3 spans 16 residues. Germline V gene sequence: CDR1 MNHEY, CDR2 SVGEGT. J lost 5 bases, V lost 3 bases, and 13 bases had no gene match. The DNA for the CDR3 is TGTGCCAGCAGTTATCCAGGAGCGGGAATTGGGAACGAGCAGTACTTC. As protein: CASSYPGAGIGNEQYF.

This rearrangement joins TRBV4-3 to TRBJ2-2; TRBD2 is a possible D gene (7 bases). Trimming removed 1 base from V and 2 bases from J, with 8 bases in between. The CDR3 runs to 15 residues. Germline V gives CDR1 LGHNA, CDR2 YSLEER. Here the CDR3 reads CASSQGGGNTGELFF. CDR3 nucleotide sequence: TGCGCCAGCAGCCAAGGCGGGGGCAACACCGGGGAGCTGTTTTTT.

This rearrangement joins TRBV27 to TRBJ2-1; D is uncertain. The germline V gene encodes CDR1 MNHEY and CDR2 SMNVEV (reference sequence). The CDR3 runs 11 residues. V lost 7 bases and J 10 bases, leaving 11 bases between the germline ends. The CDR3 sequence is CASTSGGEQFF. The CDR3 DNA is TGTGCCAGCACGTCCGGCGGCGAGCAGTTCTTC.

Remarks on this clone: The same CDR3 arises from other DNA sequences in this sample as well. The CDR3 sequence: CASSQEGLAGGNEQFF. CDR3 coding DNA: TGTGCCAGCAGCCAAGAAGGACTAGCGGGGGGGAATGAGCAGTTCTTC. The chain uses TRBV4-2 and TRBJ2-1; 15 nucleotides match TRBD2. This CDR3 comprises 16 residues. Germline V gives CDR1 LGHNA, CDR2 YNFKEQ. Trimming at V came to 0 bases and at J to 7 bases, leaving 1 base not matched to a gene.

The chain uses TRBV3-1 (or the pseudogene TRBV3-2) and TRBJ2-1; perhaps D is TRBD1 or TRBD2 (6 bases each). The CDR3 is 15 amino acids. V was pared by 1 base and J by 7 bases, with 14 bases between. CDR1 and CDR2 from the germline V gene are LGHDT and YNNKEL (reference sequence). This CDR3 reads CASSQGNGGGNEQFF. The CDR3 DNA follows: TGTGCCAGCAGCCAAGGCAATGGAGGGGGGAATGAGCAGTTCTTC.

The sample holds one count of this clone. The chain carries TRBV10-2 and TRBJ2-2; 9 bases are shared with TRBD1. The length of the CDR3 is 15 residues. The J segment lost 5 bases and the V segment lost 8 bases, leaving 9 bases of the junction unmatched. Germline V lookup: CDR1 WSHSY, CDR2 SAAADI. The CDR3 nucleotides are TGCGCCAGCTCTTCCGGGACAGGGAATACCGGGGAGCTGTTTTTT. As protein: CASSSGTGNTGELFF.

CDR3 nucleotides: TGTGCCAGCTCACCACCATCGAGGGGGGGCTTAAGTTCTGGAAACACCATATATTTT. It codes for CASSPPSRGGLSSGNTIYF. This chain links TRBV18 with TRBJ1-3, with D tentatively TRBD1 (6 bases). The CDR3 covers 19 residues. V lost 0 bases and J 1 base, leaving 19 bases between the germline ends. Per the germline V gene, CDR1 is KGHSH and CDR2 is LQKENI.

The rearrangement links TRBV3-1 (or the pseudogene TRBV3-2) to TRBJ1-6; D remains ambiguous. Germline V gene sequence: CDR1 LGHDT, CDR2 YNNKEL (reference sequence). Trimming removed 4 bases from V and 15 bases from J, with 13 bases in between. The CDR3 spans 12 residues. The CDR3 DNA follows: TGTGCCAGCAGCCCGCCCGACGTCTTCCTCCACTTT. Translating it yields CASSPPDVFLHF.

The chain combines TRBV7-9 with TRBJ1-1; no firm D call. Looked up from germline, CDR1 is SEHNR and CDR2 is FQNEAQ (reference sequence). V gave up 6 bases and J gave up 5 bases, with 13 bases separating them. This CDR3 has 13 amino acids. The CDR3 DNA sequence: TGTGCCAGCAGACCGAGGGAAGGTACTGAAGCTTTCTTT. Residues: CASRPREGTEAFF.

V gene TRBV11-2 combines with J gene TRBJ2-2; 10 nucleotides match TRBD2. This CDR3 is built from 16 residues. Trimming at V came to 3 bases and at J to 5 bases, leaving 6 bases not matched to a gene. Germline CDR1 reads SGHAT; CDR2 reads FQNNGV. The CDR3 reads CASSFGLAVTTGELFF. Written as DNA, the CDR3 is TGTGCCAGCAGCTTTGGACTAGCGGTCACAACCGGGGAGCTGTTTTTT.

V gene TRBV6-1 combines with J gene TRBJ1-6; no firm D call. CDR3 length equals 15 residues. The V end was cut by 3 bases, the J end by 2 bases, with 8 bases between. Germline loops: CDR1 MNHNS, CDR2 SASEGT. CDR3 nucleotides: TGTGCCAGCAGTGATGAGGGAACCTATAATTCACCCCTCCACTTT. Encoded protein: CASSDEGTYNSPLHF.

J is TRBJ2-1 and V is TRBV9; tentative D call: TRBD2 (6 bases). Trimming stripped 6 bases from V and 0 bases from J, with 13 bases between. Germline CDR1 is SGDLS and CDR2 is YYNGEE. The CDR3 extends over 15 amino acids. The CDR3 nucleotides are TGTGCCAGCACCGTGGGGACTTCCTCCTACAATGAGCAGTTCTTC. Protein product: CASTVGTSSYNEQFF.

This clone is a singleton in its sample. This chain joins TRBV7-9 and TRBJ1-1; perhaps TRBD1 as D (5 bases). Germline V gene sequence: CDR1 SEHNR, CDR2 FQNEAQ (reference sequence). V lost 5 bases and J lost 4, with 20 bases in between. This CDR3 is 16 amino acids long. The CDR3 is CASSPTGSVGGTEAFF. CDR3 in DNA: TGTGCCAGCAGCCCCACGGGTTCGGTCGGGGGCACTGAAGCTTTCTTT.

The chain links TRBV7-3 to TRBJ2-2; D possibly corresponds to TRBD2 (6 bases). Looked up from germline, CDR1 is SGHTA and CDR2 is FQGTGA. The germline V and J ends were trimmed by 6 bases and 0 bases, with 11 bases remaining between them. The length of the CDR3 is 15 residues. This chain's CDR3 is CASREVAANTGELFF. The CDR3 DNA is TGTGCCAGCAGGGAGGTAGCGGCGAACACCGGGGAGCTGTTTTTT.

The chain uses TRBV24-1 and TRBJ2-3; no reliable D call. Trimming removed 5 bases at V and 5 bases at J, with 4 bases between. The V gene's germline CDR1 is KGHDR and CDR2 SFDVKD. This CDR3 contains 11 residues. The CDR3 protein is CATSARDTQYF. DNA of the CDR3: TGTGCCACCAGTGCGAGAGATACGCAGTATTTT.

This chain connects TRBV19 to TRBJ1-5, with D unclear. Between the trimmed V and J ends, which lost 7 bases and 4 bases, there was a span of 14 bases. From germline, CDR1 is LNHDA and CDR2 SQIVND (reference sequence). The CDR3 runs to 14 residues. CDR3 nucleotides: TGTGCCAGTACCGGGCAGACCGTTAATCAGCCCCAGCATTTT. It specifies CASTGQTVNQPQHF.

The chain is built from TRBV3-1 (or the pseudogene TRBV3-2) and TRBJ1-4; no definite D call. The CDR3 length is 12 residues. Germline values: CDR1 LGHDT, CDR2 YNNKEL (reference sequence). V lost 7 bases, J lost 8 bases, and 11 bases lay in between. Here the CDR3 reads CASTRTGEKLFF. CDR3 bases: TGTGCCAGCACCCGAACGGGGGAAAAACTGTTTTTT.

This chain joins TRBV10-3 and TRBJ1-1, with D perhaps matching TRBD1 (6 bases). Trimming shortened V by 7 bases and J by 1 base, and 10 bases separated the two germline ends. CDR1 and CDR2 from the germline V gene are ENHRY and SYGVKD. This CDR3 has 13 amino acids. The CDR3 protein is CAITGQQNTEAFF. CDR3 nucleotide sequence: TGTGCCATCACTGGACAGCAGAACACTGAAGCTTTCTTT.

CDR3 sequence: CASGLLNNEQFF. The CDR3 bases are TGTGCCAGCGGTCTGCTTAACAATGAGCAGTTCTTC. The gene calls are TRBV9 and TRBJ2-1, with D hard to call. Between the trimmed V and J ends, which lost 7 bases and 5 bases, there was a span of 10 bases. Germline CDR1 and CDR2: SGDLS and YYNGEE. The CDR3 totals 12 residues.

The chain uses TRBV2 and TRBJ2-7; TRBD1 is a possible D gene (6 bases). The CDR3 runs to 15 residues. V was clipped by 5 bases and J by 4 bases, with 18 bases between them. The germline V gene encodes CDR1 SNHLY and CDR2 FYNNEI. The CDR3 region has the DNA TGTGCCAGCAGTCGAGGCCGGGACAACCAGTACGAGCAGTACTTC. Its protein is CASSRGRDNQYEQYF.

This chain links TRBV19 with TRBJ1-5, with D possibly TRBD1 on 5 matching bases. CDR1 is LNHDA, CDR2 SQIVND, per germline (reference sequence). CDR3 size: 14 residues. With 5 bases removed from V and 7 bases from J, the gap between germline ends came to 15 bases. This CDR3 reads CASSPTGGKQPQHF. CDR3 DNA: TGTGCCAGTAGTCCTACCGGGGGAAAGCAGCCCCAGCATTTT.

The count of this clone is one. The rearrangement links TRBV28 to TRBJ1-2; 10 nucleotides line up with TRBD1. CDR3 length: 16 residues. Germline CDR1 MDHEN, CDR2 SYDVKM. After removal of 4 bases from V and 4 bases from J, the junction contained 9 bases not matched to a gene. The CDR3 region is CASSWVLGQGGYGYTF. For the CDR3, the DNA is TGTGCCAGCAGTTGGGTCCTTGGACAGGGGGGCTATGGCTACACCTTC.